This T cell receptor (beta chain) was identified in a study of T cell therapy after organ transplantation. As for the study in general: T cells were expanded 2 to 3 weeks with 30 CMV class I/II epitopes.

These transplant recipients had drug-resistant or recurrent cytomegalovirus infection. Study-wide points: Low CD8+ T cell yield possibly reduced coverage, hiding nonresponder expansions. Nonresponder repertoires showed strong pretherapy expansions, barely changing post-therapy.

Trimming stripped 3 bases from V and 0 bases from J, with 15 bases between. Germline CDR1 and CDR2: KGHSH and LQKENI. CDR3 length equals 16 residues. The data were produced by immunoSEQ multiplex PCR, yet TCRdb's version contains in-frame clones alone and is incomplete. The data show some 47,000 clones, about 95% seen once. This clone was detected once. Its matching antigen is unknown. This receptor was obtained from a human patient who had received a solid organ transplant and had CMV disease. This sequence joins TRBV18 and TRBJ2-7; D may match TRBD1 or TRBD2 (7 bases each). Specimen: CD8+ T cells from blood, collected before autologous CMV-specific T cell therapy. Here the CDR3 DNA reads TGTGCCAGCTCACCGCCCCAGGGGGGGAGCTCCTACGAGCAGTACTTC. This encodes CASSPPQGGSSYEQYF.